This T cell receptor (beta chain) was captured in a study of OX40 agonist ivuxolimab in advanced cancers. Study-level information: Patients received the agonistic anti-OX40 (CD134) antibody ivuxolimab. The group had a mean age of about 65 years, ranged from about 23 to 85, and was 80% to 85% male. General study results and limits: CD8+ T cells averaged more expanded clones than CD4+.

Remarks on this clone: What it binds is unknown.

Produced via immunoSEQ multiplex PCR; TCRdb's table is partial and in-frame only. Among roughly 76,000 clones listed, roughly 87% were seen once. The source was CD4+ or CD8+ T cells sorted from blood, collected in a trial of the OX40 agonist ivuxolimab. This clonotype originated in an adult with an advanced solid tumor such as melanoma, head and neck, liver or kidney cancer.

CDR3 sequence (DNA): TGTGCCAGCAGCTTGATCGGGACTAGCGGGTCGAGCACAGATACGCAGTATTTT. This encodes CASSLIGTSGSSTDTQYF. This chain uses TRBV5-5 with TRBJ2-3; 12 bases line up with TRBD2. The length of the CDR3 is 18 residues. With 1 base clipped from V and 0 bases from J, the junction kept 6 bases outside the gene matches. The germline V gene encodes CDR1 SGHKS and CDR2 YYEKEE (reference sequence).